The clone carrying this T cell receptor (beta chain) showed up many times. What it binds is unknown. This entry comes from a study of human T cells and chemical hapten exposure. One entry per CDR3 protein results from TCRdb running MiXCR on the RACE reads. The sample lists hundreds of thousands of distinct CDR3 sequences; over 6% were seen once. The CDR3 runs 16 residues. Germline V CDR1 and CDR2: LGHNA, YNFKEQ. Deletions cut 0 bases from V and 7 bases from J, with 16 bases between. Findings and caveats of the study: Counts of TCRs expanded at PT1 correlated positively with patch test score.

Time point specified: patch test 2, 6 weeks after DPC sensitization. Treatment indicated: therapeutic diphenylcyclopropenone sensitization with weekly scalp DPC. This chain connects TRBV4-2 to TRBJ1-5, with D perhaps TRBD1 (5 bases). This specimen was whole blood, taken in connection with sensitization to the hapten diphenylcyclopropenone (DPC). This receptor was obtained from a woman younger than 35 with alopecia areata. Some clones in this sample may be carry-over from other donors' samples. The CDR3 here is CASSQETGDTVQPQHF. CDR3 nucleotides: TGTGCCAGCAGCCAAGAGACGGGGGATACAGTCCAGCCCCAGCATTTT.